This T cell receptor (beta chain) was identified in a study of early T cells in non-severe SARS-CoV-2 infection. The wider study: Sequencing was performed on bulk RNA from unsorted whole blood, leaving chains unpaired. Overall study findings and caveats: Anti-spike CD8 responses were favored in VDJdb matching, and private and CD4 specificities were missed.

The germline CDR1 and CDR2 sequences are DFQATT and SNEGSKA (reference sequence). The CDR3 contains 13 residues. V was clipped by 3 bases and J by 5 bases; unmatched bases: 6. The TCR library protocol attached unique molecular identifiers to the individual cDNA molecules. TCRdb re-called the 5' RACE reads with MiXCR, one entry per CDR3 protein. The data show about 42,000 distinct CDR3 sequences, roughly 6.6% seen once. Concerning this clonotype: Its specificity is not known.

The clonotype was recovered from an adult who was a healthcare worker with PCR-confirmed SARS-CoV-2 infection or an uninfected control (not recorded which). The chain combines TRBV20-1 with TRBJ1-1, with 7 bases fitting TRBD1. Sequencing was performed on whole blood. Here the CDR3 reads CSASYRGGTEAFF. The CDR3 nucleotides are TGCAGTGCTAGTTACAGGGGAGGGACTGAAGCTTTCTTT.